This is a list of T cell receptor beta chains from one sample in a study of T-cell memory formation after mild COVID-19. TCRdb processed the 5' RACE reads anew with MiXCR; each CDR3 protein has one entry. The table lists approximately 210,000 distinct CDR3 sequences, roughly a tenth of them singletons, with around 2.9% in the top ten. The specimen was PBMCs or a T cell subset sorted from them (not recorded which). These receptors were obtained from a man aged 18 to 30 who had mild COVID-19 (a few samples of this study predate the infection). Cell type and time point are not known. CDR3s include the opening cysteine and the closing phenylalanine or tryptophan. D genes are given only for firm matches. Part of the rows lack a size; the others show once, few, many or a class for expanded clones.

abundance	j_gene	v_gene	d_gene	CDR3aa	CDR3nt
few	TRBJ1-5	TRBV7-9	.	CASSPGTANQPQHF	TGTGCCAGCAGCCCAGGCACAGCAAATCAGCCCCAGCATTTT
.	TRBJ2-5	TRBV7-9	.	CASSLGDNVEKTQYF	TGTGCCAGCAGCTTAGGGGACAATGTCGAAAAGACCCAGTACTTC
.	TRBJ2-1	TRBV7-9	.	CASSSGRLPRSGNEQFF	TGTGCCAGCAGCTCCGGACGCCTCCCCAGGTCTGGTAATGAGCAGTTCTTC
few	TRBJ2-1	TRBV7-2	.	CASSLARGDSEQFF	TGTGCCAGCAGCTTAGCTCGGGGGGACAGTGAGCAGTTCTTC
.	TRBJ1-1	TRBV6-5	TRBD1	CASRTTGGGAEDFF	TGTGCCAGCAGGACGACAGGGGGAGGGGCTGAAGATTTCTTT
few	TRBJ1-6	TRBV19	.	CASSVGGPNSPLHF	TGTGCCAGTTCCGTAGGGGGACCCAATTCACCCCTCCACTTT
.	TRBJ2-1	TRBV9	TRBD2	CASSVATSGGRNEQFF	TGTGCCAGCAGCGTAGCTACCAGCGGGGGGAGGAATGAGCAGTTCTTC
few	TRBJ1-1	TRBV18	.	CASSHSTGQNTEAFF	TGTGCCAGCTCCCACTCGACAGGACAGAACACTGAAGCTTTCTTT
.	TRBJ2-3	TRBV4-1	.	CASSQGKPDPTDTQYF	TGCGCCAGCAGCCAAGGGAAACCTGACCCCACAGATACGCAGTATTTT
few	TRBJ2-3	TRBV7-3	.	CASSSQGGLIADTQYF	TGTGCCAGCAGCTCCCAGGGGGGCCTGATCGCAGATACGCAGTATTTT
.	TRBJ1-1	TRBV20-1	TRBD1	CSAPDRGNTEAFF	TGCAGTGCGCCGGACAGGGGGAACACTGAAGCTTTCTTT
many	TRBJ2-5	TRBV5-1	TRBD2	CASSLGTRVTQETQYF	TGCGCCAGCAGCCTCGGGACTAGGGTAACCCAAGAGACCCAGTACTTC
few	TRBJ2-3	TRBV4-1	.	CASSRLGGGGQYF	TGCGCCAGCAGCCGGTTGGGCGGGGGCGGGCAGTATTTT
.	TRBJ1-6	TRBV7-3	.	CASSTGGYYSPLHF	TGTGCCAGCTCGACCGGGGGCTATTATTCACCCCTCCACTTT
many	TRBJ2-3	TRBV7-2	TRBD1	CASSPHRDRGRDTQYF	TGTGCCAGCAGCCCCCACCGGGACAGGGGGCGAGATACGCAGTATTTT
.	TRBJ2-5	TRBV5-1	TRBD2	CASSVKLAGGETQYF	TGCGCCAGCAGCGTAAAACTAGCGGGGGGCGAGACCCAGTACTTC
few	TRBJ1-4	TRBV20-1	TRBD1	CSAGDSRGEKLFF	TGCAGTGCTGGGGACAGTCGCGGTGAAAAACTGTTTTTT
many	TRBJ2-5	TRBV5-6	.	CASSLRAQGQKETQYF	TGTGCCAGCAGCTTAAGGGCACAGGGACAAAAAGAGACCCAGTACTTC
.	TRBJ1-4	TRBV5-1	.	CASSVLPTDEKLFF	TGCGCCAGCAGTGTACTCCCCACGGATGAAAAACTGTTTTTT
few	TRBJ2-3	TRBV4-1	TRBD2	CASSRATRGGTDTQYF	TGCGCCAGCAGCCGAGCCACTCGGGGGGGGACAGATACGCAGTATTTT
few	TRBJ2-3	TRBV18	.	CASSPTLASTDTQYF	TGTGCCAGCTCACCGACACTCGCTAGCACAGATACGCAGTATTTT
few	TRBJ2-3	TRBV20-1	.	CSARRGADTQYF	TGCAGTGCTCGAAGGGGGGCAGATACGCAGTATTTT
.	TRBJ1-1	TRBV5-4	.	CASSFVYTEAFF	TGTGCCAGCAGCTTTGTGTACACTGAAGCTTTCTTT
.	TRBJ2-7	TRBV3-1	TRBD2	CASSQDFGGATYEQYF	TGTGCCAGCAGCCAAGATTTCGGGGGGGCAACCTACGAGCAGTACTTC
.	TRBJ2-3	TRBV14	TRBD2	CARLTSGVFSTDTQYF	TGTGCCAGACTTACTAGCGGCGTATTCTCCACAGATACGCAGTATTTT
.	TRBJ1-2	TRBV4-1	.	CASSQDGGKGYTF	TGCGCCAGCAGCCAAGATGGGGGGAAGGGCTACACCTTC
few	TRBJ2-2	TRBV6-1	.	CASRPHTGELFF	TGTGCCAGCCGTCCACACACCGGGGAGCTGTTTTTT
few	TRBJ1-1	TRBV28	.	CASSMRTANTEAFF	TGTGCCAGCAGTATGCGGACAGCGAACACTGAAGCTTTCTTT
.	TRBJ2-3	TRBV7-2	.	CASSLRVVADTQYF	TGTGCCAGCAGCTTAAGGGTAGTCGCAGATACGCAGTATTTT
.	TRBJ1-3	TRBV7-2	TRBD1	CASTISDRAGNTIYF	TGTGCCAGCACCATCTCGGACAGGGCTGGAAACACCATATATTTT
.	TRBJ1-3	TRBV7-9	.	CASSLDVSRNTIYF	TGTGCCAGCAGCTTGGACGTAAGCCGAAACACCATATATTTT
.	TRBJ1-4	TRBV3-1	TRBD1	CASSRATGGNEKLFF	TGTGCCAGCAGCCGGGCGACAGGGGGGAATGAAAAACTGTTTTTT
.	TRBJ2-7	TRBV7-2	.	CASMVEAGAEQYF	TGTGCCAGCATGGTAGAAGCCGGGGCCGAGCAGTACTTC
few	TRBJ2-5	TRBV7-2	TRBD2	CASSYPSGGARETQYF	TGTGCCAGCAGCTACCCCTCCGGGGGGGCGCGGGAGACCCAGTACTTC
.	TRBJ2-5	TRBV29-1	.	CSVADRPIWETQYF	TGCAGCGTTGCTGACAGGCCCATCTGGGAGACCCAGTACTTC
.	TRBJ2-2	TRBV18	.	CASSRRGGQNTGELFF	TGTGCCAGCTCACGTCGGGGTGGGCAGAACACCGGGGAGCTGTTTTTT
.	TRBJ2-2	TRBV7-3	.	CASRNTGTELFF	TGTGCCAGCAGAAACACGGGGACGGAGCTGTTTTTT
few	TRBJ1-5	TRBV12-3/TRBV12-4	TRBD1	CASSLGGTGAQPQHF	TGTGCCAGCAGTCTGGGAGGGACAGGGGCCCAGCCCCAGCATTTT
few	TRBJ2-3	TRBV7-2	.	CASSLKADTQYF	TGTGCCAGCAGCTTAAAAGCAGATACGCAGTATTTT
few	TRBJ1-5	TRBV4-1	.	CASSQEGGGDQPQHF	TGCGCCAGCAGCCAAGAGGGTGGAGGGGATCAGCCCCAGCATTTT
many	TRBJ2-5	TRBV4-2	.	CASSHGLYQETQYF	TGTGCCAGCAGCCATGGACTGTACCAAGAGACCCAGTACTTC
.	TRBJ2-2	TRBV3-1	.	CASSLPEGALTGELFF	TGTGCCAGCAGCCTCCCGGAGGGGGCGCTTACCGGGGAGCTGTTTTTT
few	TRBJ2-1	TRBV7-3	TRBD1	CASSLRTGSSYNEQFF	TGTGCCAGCAGCTTAAGGACAGGTAGCTCCTACAATGAGCAGTTCTTC
many	TRBJ1-1	TRBV4-2	.	CASSHLDRNTEAFF	TGTGCCAGCAGCCACTTAGACAGGAACACTGAAGCTTTCTTT
few	TRBJ2-5	TRBV7-2	TRBD2	CASSTTSGRETQYF	TGTGCCAGCAGCACAACTAGCGGGAGAGAGACCCAGTACTTC
few	TRBJ2-5	TRBV7-2	.	CASSLKQETQYF	TGTGCCAGCAGCTTAAAACAAGAGACCCAGTACTTC
.	TRBJ2-5	TRBV5-5	.	CASSLIGGVGQETQYF	TGTGCCAGCAGCTTGATTGGTGGCGTGGGGCAAGAGACCCAGTACTTC
.	TRBJ1-1	TRBV7-6	.	CASSLGYPANTEAFF	TGTGCCAGCAGCTTAGGCTACCCGGCGAACACTGAAGCTTTCTTT
.	TRBJ2-3	TRBV20-1	TRBD2	CSVAGGSTDTQYF	TGCAGTGTAGCGGGGGGTAGCACAGATACGCAGTATTTT
.	TRBJ1-1	TRBV4-1	.	CASSQPRRGPNTEAFF	TGCGCCAGCAGCCAGCCTCGCAGGGGACCGAACACTGAAGCTTTCTTT
.	TRBJ2-3	TRBV20-1	.	CSARESASTDTQYF	TGCAGTGCTAGAGAAAGTGCTAGCACAGATACGCAGTATTTT
.	TRBJ2-3	TRBV28	TRBD2	CASSLLAGGPRDTQYF	TGTGCCAGCAGTTTGCTAGCGGGGGGGCCTAGGGATACGCAGTATTTT
.	TRBJ1-1	TRBV4-3	TRBD1	CASSQRDREGAEAFF	TGCGCCAGCAGCCAGCGGGACAGGGAGGGAGCTGAAGCTTTCTTT